What follows are 3 T cell receptor beta chains derived from one specimen sequenced in a study of a mutant IDH1 vaccine in newly diagnosed glioma. The time point: baseline, week 1 (first vaccination visit). Noted treatment: pre-vaccination baseline after standard-of-care therapy. Assay: immunoSEQ multiplex PCR; the TCRdb copy retains only in-frame clones and omits some. The table includes about 66,000 clones, 80% to 90% detected once. This specimen consisted of PBMCs, obtained from a glioma patient treated with radiotherapy, temozolomide or both. The receptors were sampled from a man aged 30-40 years with glioma.

With respect to this clone: The junction shows a germline mismatch at one end, possibly a read error. The chain employs TRBV11-2 and TRBJ1-1; the D is unclear. Germline CDR1 is SGHAT and CDR2 is FQNNGV. The CDR3 spans 13 residues. CDR3 loop: CASGLSWSTEAFF. The CDR3 DNA follows: TGTGCCAGCGGCTTATCGTGGAGCACTGAAGCTTTCTTT.

This chain uses TRBV6-5 with TRBJ1-2; D call uncertain. V was cut by 2 bases and J by 1 base, with 8 bases left in between. This CDR3 has 14 residues. The germline V gene encodes CDR1 MNHEY and CDR2 SVGAGI. DNA of the CDR3: TGTGCCAGCAGTTACGATCTAGTTAACTATGGCTACACCTTC. It codes for CASSYDLVNYGYTF.

CDR3 sequence (DNA): TGTGCCAGCAGTTTTGGCAAGGTGAACACTGAAGCTTTCTTT. This gives the protein CASSFGKVNTEAFF. This chain connects TRBV27 to TRBJ1-1; no firm D call. V shed 3 bases and J shed 0 bases, with 8 bases lying between them. Germline V lookup: CDR1 MNHEY, CDR2 SMNVEV (reference sequence). This CDR3 contains 14 residues.